The rows below give T cell receptor beta chains drawn from one sample of a study of shared clonotypes between healthy human individuals. TCRdb keeps only in-frame clones here, not all; method: immunoSEQ multiplex PCR. The sample shows some 530,000 clones, roughly 80% of them seen only once. The source material was PBMCs. The receptors come from a woman in her forties in good health. Some clones in this sample may be carry-over from other donors' samples. The CDR3 runs from the conserved cysteine through the conserved F or W. The D gene is left open where the match is weak. Size values are once, few and many counts, or a class for expanded clones, and some rows have none.

size,length,D,J,V,CDR3,DNA
few,15,TRBD2,TRBJ2-3,TRBV2,CASSDGGGSTDTQYF,TGTGCCAGCAGTGACGGGGGGGGAAGCACAGATACGCAGTATTTT
few,13,.,TRBJ2-1,TRBV7-2,CASSANRDNEQFF,TGTGCCAGCAGCGCGAACAGGGACAATGAGCAGTTCTTC
.,12,.,TRBJ2-7,TRBV28,CASSLLQYEQYF,TGTGCCAGCAGTTTATTACAGTACGAGCAGTACTTC
few,14,.,TRBJ2-2,TRBV6-6,CASSPGLTTGELFF,TGTGCCAGCAGCCCGGGACTTACCACCGGGGAGCTGTTTTTT
.,19,TRBD1,TRBJ2-6,TRBV18,CASSPLGQLARSGANVLTF,TGTGCCAGCTCACCCTTGGGACAGCTTGCTAGGTCAGGGGCCAACGTCCTGACTTTC
.,15,TRBD2,TRBJ2-7,TRBV9,CASSRGGRSSYEQYF,TGTGCCAGCAGCAGGGGCGGGAGGAGCTCCTACGAGCAGTACTTC
.,13,.,TRBJ1-1,TRBV7-2,CASSEGVHTEAFF,TGTGCCAGCAGCGAGGGGGTTCACACTGAAGCTTTCTTT
.,15,.,TRBJ2-5,TRBV27,CASSLSGGVRETQYF,TGTGCCAGCAGTTTATCCGGGGGCGTCAGAGAGACCCAGTACTTC
.,14,.,TRBJ2-7,TRBV27,CASKGAGSSYEQYF,TGTGCCAGCAAGGGAGCCGGGAGCTCCTACGAGCAGTACTTC
.,12,.,TRBJ2-5,TRBV7-9,CASSLADETQYF,TGTGCCAGCAGCTTAGCGGACGAGACCCAGTACTTC
.,14,TRBD2,TRBJ2-2,TRBV5-1,CASSLERGHGELFF,TGCGCCAGCAGCTTGGAGCGGGGGCACGGGGAGCTGTTTTTT
.,14,.,TRBJ1-2,TRBV5-5,CASSLRDRDYGYTF,TGTGCCAGCAGCTTACGGGACCGCGACTATGGCTACACCTTC
.,17,.,TRBJ2-7,TRBV6-1,CASSEVGSRARLSEQYF,TGTGCCAGCAGTGAAGTTGGGTCCCGGGCCCGGTTGAGTGAGCAGTACTTC
few,13,.,TRBJ1-2,TRBV7-8,CASSLVSSGGYTF,TGTGCCAGCAGCTTAGTTTCTAGTGGAGGCTACACCTTC
.,16,TRBD2,TRBJ2-2,TRBV30,CAWSGTSGTNTGELFF,TGTGCCTGGAGTGGGACTAGCGGGACGAACACCGGGGAGCTGTTTTTT
.,15,.,TRBJ1-4,TRBV7-9,CASSPRGATNEKLFF,TGTGCCAGCAGCCCACGGGGCGCAACTAATGAAAAACTGTTTTTT
.,15,TRBD1,TRBJ2-7,TRBV5-1,CASSLPGTGSYEQYF,TGCGCCAGCAGCTTGCCCGGGACAGGGAGCTACGAGCAGTACTTC
.,14,TRBD1,TRBJ2-7,TRBV6-4,CASSPGTESYEQYF,TGTGCCAGCAGTCCCGGGACAGAGTCCTACGAGCAGTACTTC
.,12,TRBD1,TRBJ2-7,TRBV10-3,CATKTGTYEQYF,TGTGCCACTAAGACAGGGACCTACGAGCAGTACTTC
.,14,.,TRBJ1-6,TRBV9,CASSVVSANSPLHF,TGTGCCAGCAGCGTAGTGAGCGCTAATTCACCCCTCCACTTT
.,15,TRBD2,TRBJ2-7,TRBV4-2,CASSQVSSGSYEQYF,TGTGCCAGCAGCCAAGTGTCTAGCGGGAGCTACGAGCAGTACTTC
.,15,TRBD1,TRBJ2-6,TRBV5-4,CASSLRGPGANVLTF,TGTGCCAGCAGCCTGAGGGGGCCTGGGGCCAACGTCCTGACTTTC
few,15,TRBD2,TRBJ2-7,TRBV28,CASRIRLAGVREQYF,TGTGCCAGCAGGATAAGACTAGCGGGAGTAAGGGAGCAGTACTTC
many,13,.,TRBJ2-3,TRBV6-1,CASKPSSTDTQYF,TGTGCCAGCAAACCCTCTAGCACAGATACGCAGTATTTT
.,16,TRBD1,TRBJ2-6,TRBV7-3,CASSFTGVSGANVLTF,TGTGCCAGCAGCTTCACAGGGGTCTCTGGGGCCAACGTCCTGACTTTC
.,14,.,TRBJ1-1,TRBV2,CASSELGHNTEAFF,TGTGCCAGCAGTGAACTGGGACACAACACTGAAGCTTTCTTT
once,11,.,TRBJ1-4,TRBV20-1,CSALNDEKLFF,TGCAGTGCTCTCAACGATGAAAAACTGTTTTTT
.,15,TRBD1,TRBJ1-1,TRBV7-2,CASSPDRFGGTEAFF,TGTGCCAGCAGCCCGGACAGGTTTGGGGGCACTGAAGCTTTCTTT
.,16,.,TRBJ2-1,TRBV5-1,CASSLGTASSYNEQFF,TGCGCCAGCAGCTTGGGGACAGCGAGCTCCTACAATGAGCAGTTCTTC
.,16,TRBD2,TRBJ2-5,TRBV9,CASSVGLAGSGETQYF,TGTGCCAGCAGCGTAGGCCTAGCGGGATCGGGGGAGACCCAGTACTTC
.,13,TRBD1,TRBJ1-2,TRBV6-1,CASSDRDRGGYTF,TGTGCCAGCAGTGACCGGGACAGGGGTGGCTACACCTTC
.,15,TRBD2,TRBJ2-7,TRBV29-1,CSVVRTSGSSYEQYF,TGCAGCGTTGTCAGGACTAGCGGGAGTTCCTACGAGCAGTACTTC
.,15,TRBD1,TRBJ1-1,TRBV5-1,CASSSRPQGDTEAFF,TGCGCCAGCAGCTCTCGACCTCAGGGGGACACTGAAGCTTTCTTT
.,13,.,TRBJ1-4,TRBV5-1,CASSPATNEKLFF,TGCGCCAGCAGCCCGGCAACTAATGAAAAACTGTTTTTT
.,15,.,TRBJ2-1,TRBV5-1,CASSLETSVVSEQFF,TGCGCCAGCAGCTTGGAGACCTCCGTGGTATCTGAGCAGTTCTTC
once,14,.,TRBJ1-5,TRBV28,CASSATRTAQPQHF,TGTGCCAGCAGTGCTACCCGGACGGCCCAGCCCCAGCATTTT
few,17,TRBD1,TRBJ1-4,TRBV11-2,CASSHRGGYGGNEKLFF,TGTGCCAGCAGCCATCGAGGGGGCTACGGGGGAAATGAAAAACTGTTTTTT
.,17,TRBD2,TRBJ2-1,TRBV7-9,CASSFSPPGLASNEQFF,TGTGCCAGCAGCTTCTCCCCTCCGGGACTAGCGTCCAATGAGCAGTTCTTC
.,13,.,TRBJ2-3,TRBV30,CAWSVLGSGTQYF,TGTGCCTGGAGTGTACTGGGCTCTGGTACGCAGTATTTT
.,15,.,TRBJ2-7,TRBV5-1,CASSLEARGGREQYF,TGCGCCAGCAGCTTGGAAGCCAGGGGAGGACGGGAGCAGTACTTC